This T cell receptor (beta chain) was observed in a study of blood T cell repertoires in COVID-19. As handled by the study authors: Nucleated cell counts were estimated from reference gene primer amplification. Assay: immunoSEQ multiplex PCR; the TCRdb copy retains only in-frame clones and omits some. V, J and clone size were drawn from that table, and D and trimming were deduced from the DNA. The data hold 120,000 to 150,000 clones, with roughly nine tenths observed a single time. Trimming removed 6 bases from V and 5 bases from J; junction bases left unmatched: 12. This CDR3 spans 16 amino acids. From germline, CDR1 is SNHLY and CDR2 FYNNEI.

The sample consisted of peripheral blood. This rearrangement joins TRBV2 to TRBJ2-2, with 7 bases lining up with TRBD1. This sequence was found in a woman aged 60-70 years with active COVID-19. The DNA for the CDR3 is TGTGCCAGCAGCGGGCTACCGGGACAGTGGACCGGGGAGCTGTTTTTT. This translates into CASSGLPGQWTGELFF.